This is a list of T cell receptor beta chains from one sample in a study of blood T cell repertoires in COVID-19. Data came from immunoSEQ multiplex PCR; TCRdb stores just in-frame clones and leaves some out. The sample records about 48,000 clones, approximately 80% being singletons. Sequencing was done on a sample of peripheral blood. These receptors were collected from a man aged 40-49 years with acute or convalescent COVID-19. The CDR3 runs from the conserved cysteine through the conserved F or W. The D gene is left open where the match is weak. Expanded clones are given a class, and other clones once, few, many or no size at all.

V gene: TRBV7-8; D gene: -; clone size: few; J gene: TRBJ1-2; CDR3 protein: CASSLVPGGKNYGYTF; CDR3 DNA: TGTGCCAGCAGCTTAGTCCCCGGGGGTAAAAACTATGGCTACACCTTC
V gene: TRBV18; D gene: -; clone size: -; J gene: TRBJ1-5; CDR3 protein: CASSPPDVSGQPQHF; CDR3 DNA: TGTGCCAGCTCACCACCGGATGTGTCAGGGCAGCCCCAGCATTTT
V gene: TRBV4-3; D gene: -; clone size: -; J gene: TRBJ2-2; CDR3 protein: CASSQGTGINTGELFF; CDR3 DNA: TGCGCCAGCAGCCAAGGGACTGGGATTAACACCGGGGAGCTGTTTTTT
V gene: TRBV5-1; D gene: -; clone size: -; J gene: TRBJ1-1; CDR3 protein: CASSPDNGNTEAFF; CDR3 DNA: TGCGCCAGCAGCCCCGATAACGGGAACACTGAAGCTTTCTTT
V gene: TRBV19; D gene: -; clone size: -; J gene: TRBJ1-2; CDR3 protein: CASSISQGNYGYTF; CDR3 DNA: TGTGCCAGTAGTATATCCCAGGGGAACTATGGCTACACCTTC
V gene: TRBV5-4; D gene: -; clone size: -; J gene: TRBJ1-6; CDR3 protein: CASSLSQGRIGNSPLHF; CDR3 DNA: TGTGCCAGCAGCTTGAGTCAGGGGAGAATTGGGAATTCACCCCTCCACTTT
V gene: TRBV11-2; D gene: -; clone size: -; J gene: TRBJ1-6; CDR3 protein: CASSLEAGFNSPLHF; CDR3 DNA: TGTGCCAGCAGCCTGGAGGCAGGTTTTAATTCACCCCTCCACTTT
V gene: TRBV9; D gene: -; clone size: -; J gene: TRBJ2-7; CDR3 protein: CASGGLGRTEVDEQYF; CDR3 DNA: TGTGCCAGCGGAGGCCTAGGTCGGACAGAAGTGGACGAGCAGTACTTC
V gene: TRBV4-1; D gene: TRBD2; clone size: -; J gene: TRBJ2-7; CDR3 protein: CASSPLGGSGGDYEQYF; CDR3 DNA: TGCGCCAGCAGCCCCCTCGGCGGTAGCGGGGGGGACTACGAGCAGTACTTC
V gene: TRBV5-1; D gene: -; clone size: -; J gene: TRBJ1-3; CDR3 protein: CASSLGQISSGNTIYF; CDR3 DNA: TGCGCCAGCAGCTTGGGACAGATTTCCTCTGGAAACACCATATATTTT
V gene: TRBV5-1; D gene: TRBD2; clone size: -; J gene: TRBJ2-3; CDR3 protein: CASSLTSGGLKDTQYF; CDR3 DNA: TGCGCCAGCAGCTTGACTAGCGGGGGGCTTAAAGATACGCAGTATTTT
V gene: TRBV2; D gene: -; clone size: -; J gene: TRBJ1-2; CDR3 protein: CASLEGFGGYTF; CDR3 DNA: TGTGCCAGCCTTGAGGGATTCGGTGGCTACACCTTC
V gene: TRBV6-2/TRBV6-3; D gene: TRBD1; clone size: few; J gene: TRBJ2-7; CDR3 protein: CASSQRTGGDEQYF; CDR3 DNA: TGTGCCAGCAGCCAACGTACAGGGGGCGACGAGCAGTACTTC
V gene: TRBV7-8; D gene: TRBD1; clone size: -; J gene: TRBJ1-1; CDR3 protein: CASSLVIASGTGGFRAFF; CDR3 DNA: TGTGCCAGCAGCTTAGTAATAGCATCCGGGACAGGGGGATTCCGAGCTTTCTTT
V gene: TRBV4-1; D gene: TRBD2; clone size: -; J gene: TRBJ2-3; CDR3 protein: CASSQEGSLGLGNTQYF; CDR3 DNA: TGCGCCAGCAGCCAAGAAGGGAGCTTGGGACTAGGGAATACGCAGTATTTT
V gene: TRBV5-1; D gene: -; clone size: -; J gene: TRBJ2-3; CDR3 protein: CASSLQGWGTDTQYF; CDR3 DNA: TGCGCCAGCAGCTTGCAGGGATGGGGCACAGATACGCAGTATTTT
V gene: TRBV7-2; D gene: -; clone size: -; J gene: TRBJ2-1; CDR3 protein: CASRPGGQGYEQFF; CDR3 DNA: TGTGCCAGCAGACCCGGGGGGCAGGGCTATGAGCAGTTCTTC
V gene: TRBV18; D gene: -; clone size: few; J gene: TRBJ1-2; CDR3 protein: CASSPLMGATTYGYTF; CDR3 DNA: TGTGCCAGCTCACCCCTGATGGGGGCAACAACCTATGGCTACACCTTC
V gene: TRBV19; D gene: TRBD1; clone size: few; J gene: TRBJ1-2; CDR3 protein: CAAGRIDRADYGYTF; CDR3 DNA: TGTGCCGCCGGACGAATCGACAGGGCTGACTATGGCTACACCTTC
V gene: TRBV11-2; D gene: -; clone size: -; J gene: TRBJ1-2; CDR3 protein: CASRDTSSWNYGYTF; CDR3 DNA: TGTGCCAGCCGGGACACCTCTTCATGGAACTATGGCTACACCTTC
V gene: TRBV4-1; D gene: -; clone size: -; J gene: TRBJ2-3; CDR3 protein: CASKGADTQYF; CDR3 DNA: TGCGCCAGCAAGGGAGCAGATACGCAGTATTTT
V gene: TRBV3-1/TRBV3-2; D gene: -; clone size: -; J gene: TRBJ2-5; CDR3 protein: CASSQHGQHQETQYF; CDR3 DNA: TGTGCCAGCAGCCAACACGGACAGCACCAAGAGACCCAGTACTTC
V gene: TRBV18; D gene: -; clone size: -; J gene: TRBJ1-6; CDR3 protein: CASSPTGTSSYNSPLHF; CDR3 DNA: TGTGCCAGCTCTCCTACAGGGACGAGCTCCTATAATTCACCCCTCCACTTT
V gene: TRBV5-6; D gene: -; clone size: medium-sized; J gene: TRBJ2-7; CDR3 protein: CASSLGWAGPVGDLDEQYF; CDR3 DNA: TGTGCCAGCAGCTTGGGCTGGGCGGGGCCCGTGGGGGATCTCGACGAGCAGTACTTC
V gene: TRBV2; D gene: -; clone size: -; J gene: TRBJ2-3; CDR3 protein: CASSEAIGVTQYF; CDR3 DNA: TGTGCCAGCAGTGAAGCCATAGGGGTTACGCAGTATTTT
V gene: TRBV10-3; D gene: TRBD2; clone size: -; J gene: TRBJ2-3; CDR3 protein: CAISGTSGDFTDTQYF; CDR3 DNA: TGTGCCATCAGTGGGACTAGCGGGGACTTCACAGATACGCAGTATTTT
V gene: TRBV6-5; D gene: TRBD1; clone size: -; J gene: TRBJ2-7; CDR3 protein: CASSYSNRGIVEQYF; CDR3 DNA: TGTGCCAGCAGTTACTCCAACAGGGGCATCGTGGAGCAGTACTTC
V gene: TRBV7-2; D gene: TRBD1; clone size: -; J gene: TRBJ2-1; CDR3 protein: CASKIGTASYNEQFF; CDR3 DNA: TGTGCCAGCAAAATCGGGACAGCCTCCTACAATGAGCAGTTCTTC
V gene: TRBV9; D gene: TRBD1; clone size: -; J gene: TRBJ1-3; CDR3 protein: CASSVGGDRVNTIYF; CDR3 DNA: TGTGCCAGCAGCGTAGGGGGCGACAGGGTAAACACCATATATTTT
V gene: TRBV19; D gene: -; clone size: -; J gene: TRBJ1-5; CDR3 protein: CASSVSGGQPQHF; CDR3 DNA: TGTGCCAGTAGTGTGAGTGGGGGGCAGCCCCAGCATTTT
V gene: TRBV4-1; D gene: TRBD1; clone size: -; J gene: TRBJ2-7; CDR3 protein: CASSRRDRDYEQYF; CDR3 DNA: TGCGCCAGCAGCCGCCGGGACAGGGACTACGAGCAGTACTTC
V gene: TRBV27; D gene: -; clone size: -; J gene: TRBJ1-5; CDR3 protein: CASNRQANSNQPQHF; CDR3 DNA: TGTGCCAGCAACAGACAGGCTAATAGCAATCAGCCCCAGCATTTT
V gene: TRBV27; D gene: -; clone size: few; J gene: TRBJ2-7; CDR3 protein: CASSSTYEQYF; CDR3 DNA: TGTGCCAGCAGTTCAACCTACGAGCAGTACTTC
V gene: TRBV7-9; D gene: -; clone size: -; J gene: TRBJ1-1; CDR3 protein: CASSPQQGPYEAFF; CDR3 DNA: TGTGCCAGCAGCCCCCAGCAGGGGCCGTATGAAGCTTTCTTT
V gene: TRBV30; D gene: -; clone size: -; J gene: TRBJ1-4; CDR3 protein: CAWKHPDRSLEKLFF; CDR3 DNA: TGTGCCTGGAAACACCCCGACAGGAGTCTTGAAAAACTGTTTTTT
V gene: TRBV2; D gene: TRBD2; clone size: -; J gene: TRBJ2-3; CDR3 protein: CASSPRRLASGADTQYF; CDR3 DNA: TGTGCCAGCAGTCCCCGGAGACTAGCGTCGGGGGCAGATACGCAGTATTTT
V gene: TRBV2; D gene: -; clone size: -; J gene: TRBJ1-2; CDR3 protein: CASAQGENGYTF; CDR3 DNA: TGTGCCAGCGCACAGGGAGAGAATGGCTACACCTTC
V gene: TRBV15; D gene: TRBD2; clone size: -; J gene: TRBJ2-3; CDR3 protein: CATREGGGARDTQYF; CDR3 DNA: TGTGCCACCAGAGAAGGCGGGGGGGCCAGAGATACGCAGTATTTT
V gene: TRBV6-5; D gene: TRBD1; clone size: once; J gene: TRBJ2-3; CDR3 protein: CASSRDRSTDTQYF; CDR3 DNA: TGTGCCAGCAGTAGGGACAGAAGCACAGATACGCAGTATTTT
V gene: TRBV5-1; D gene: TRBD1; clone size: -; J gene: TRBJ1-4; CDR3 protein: CASSPGGQGFNEKLFF; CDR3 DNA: TGCGCCAGCAGCCCAGGTGGACAGGGGTTTAATGAAAAACTGTTTTTT
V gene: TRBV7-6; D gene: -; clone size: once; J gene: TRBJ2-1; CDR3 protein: CACQQWRGHEQFF; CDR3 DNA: TGTGCCTGCCAACAATGGAGGGGCCATGAGCAGTTCTTC